These 10 T cell receptor beta chains were all obtained from the same sample, sequenced in a study of cytomegalovirus exposure and HLA in healthy donors. This PCR relied on a set of 60 Vbeta primers and 13 Jbeta primers. The data were produced by immunoSEQ multiplex PCR, yet TCRdb's version contains in-frame clones alone and is incomplete. This table has 200,000 to 250,000 clones, more than 60% appearing once. Sequenced: PBMCs. The receptors derive from a woman aged 25 to 39 in good health and CMV-seronegative.

This clone turned up a few times. V gene TRBV7-9 combines with J gene TRBJ1-1; D remains ambiguous. This CDR3 spans 16 amino acids. The germline gives CDR1 SEHNR, CDR2 FQNEAQ (reference sequence). The V end lost 7 bases, the J end lost 4 bases, and 22 bases lay between the germline ends. The CDR3 loop is CASTLTATGRATEAFF. The CDR3 DNA is TGTGCCAGCACCCTCACTGCCACGGGAAGGGCCACTGAAGCTTTCTTT. Looking up the rest from reference TRBV7-9 and TRBJ1-1 gives the full variable domain: DTGVSQNPRHKITKRGQNVTFRCDPISEHNRLYWYRQTLGQGPEFLTYFQNEAQLEKSRLLSDRFSAERPKGSFSTLEIQRTEQGDSAMYLCASTLTATGRATEAFFGQGTRLTVV.

The chain is built from TRBV10-3 and TRBJ2-1; 7 nucleotides match TRBD2. The V segment lost 0 bases and the J segment 8 bases; nucleotides outside the gene matches: 4. The CDR3 is 14 amino acids. The germline CDR1 and CDR2 sequences are ENHRY and SYGVKD. DNA of the CDR3: TGTGCCATCAGTGAGTCCCAGGGACTACATGAGCAGTTCTTC. As protein: CAISESQGLHEQFF.

The V and J genes are TRBV11-2 and TRBJ1-4; 9 bases align to TRBD1. There are 14 residues in the CDR3. Germline values: CDR1 SGHAT, CDR2 FQNNGV. V gave up 5 bases and J gave up 8 bases; unmatched junction bases: 6. The CDR3 here is CASSRGTGQEKLFF. DNA for the CDR3: TGTGCCAGCAGCCGGGGGACAGGGCAAGAAAAACTGTTTTTT.

The rearrangement links TRBV5-1 to TRBJ1-6, with 8 bases lining up with TRBD1. This CDR3 is 15 amino acids long. Germline V lookup: CDR1 SGHRS, CDR2 YFSETQ. V was clipped by 2 bases and J by 10 bases; unmatched bases: 8. In DNA form, the CDR3 reads TGCGCCAGCAGCTTCGTGACAGGGGCCGAATCACCCCTCCACTTT. Residues: CASSFVTGAESPLHF.

The chain is built from TRBV21-1 and TRBJ2-2; TRBD2, the D gene given by the table, was not confirmed from the DNA. TRBV21-1 is an annotated pseudogene. The CDR3 contains 15 residues. Written as DNA, the CDR3 is TGTGCCAGTCGTACTAGCGGGAGGGGGTGGGGGGAGCTGTTTTTT. Its protein product is CASRTSGRGWGELFF.

This chain links TRBV4-1 with TRBJ1-2; TRBD1 aligns across 7 bases. Germline-derived CDR1 and CDR2 are MGHRA and YSYEKL. V lost 3 bases to trimming and J lost 12 bases; unmatched junction nucleotides: 7. CDR3 length equals 12 residues. CDR3 amino acids: CASSQDSTGHTF. Here the CDR3 DNA reads TGCGCCAGCAGCCAGGATTCGACAGGGCACACCTTC.

The chain recombines TRBV25-1 with TRBJ2-1; 11 bases match TRBD1. With V trimmed by 2 bases and J by 5 bases, 5 bases remained unmatched. CDR3 length: 16 amino acids. CDR1 and CDR2 (germline): MGHDK, SYGVNS. CDR3 sequence reads: CASSEVGQGANNEQFF. In nucleotides, the CDR3 is TGTGCCAGCAGTGAAGTCGGACAGGGGGCGAACAATGAGCAGTTCTTC. Together with reference TRBV25-1 and TRBJ2-1, the CDR3 gives the full variable domain: EADIYQTPRYLVIGTGKKITLECSQTMGHDKMYWYQQDPGMELHLIHYSYGVNSTEKGDLSSESTVSRIRTEHFPLTLESARPSHTSQYLCASSEVGQGANNEQFFGPGTRLTVL.

The rearrangement joins TRBV14 to TRBJ1-2; unclear D gene. The V end was cut by 0 bases, the J end by 5 bases, with 16 bases between. CDR3 size: 16 residues. Germline CDR1 SGHDN, CDR2 FVKESK. CDR3 sequence reads: CASSQEGLSGGYGYTF. CDR3 DNA: TGTGCCAGCAGCCAAGAGGGTCTCTCGGGTGGATATGGCTACACCTTC.

The V gene is TRBV29-1, the J gene TRBJ2-1, with unresolved D. V was cut by 5 bases and J by 2 bases, with 10 bases left in between. This CDR3 has 13 residues. Germline values: CDR1 SQVTM, CDR2 ANQGSEA. The CDR3 DNA follows: TGCAGCGTTCACGCGAATGCCTACAATGAGCAGTTCTTC. Its translation is CSVHANAYNEQFF.

This clone was detected a few times. The chain recombines TRBV6-5 with TRBJ2-7; tentative D call: TRBD2 (6 bases). Trimming shortened V by 2 bases and J by 5 bases, and 13 bases separated the two germline ends. This CDR3 is built from 14 residues. The germline V gene encodes CDR1 MNHEY and CDR2 SVGAGI. CDR3 amino acids: CASSYGGKGNEQYF. The CDR3 DNA reads as TGTGCCAGCAGTTACGGGGGGAAGGGCAACGAGCAGTACTTC.